Below are 27 T cell receptor beta chains sequenced from a single sample in a study of cytomegalovirus exposure and HLA in healthy donors. Primers included in the PCR were 60 Vbeta and 13 Jbeta primers. Clones were sequenced by immunoSEQ multiplex PCR, and TCRdb holds only the in-frame ones, with some missing. Recorded for this sample: about 76,000 clones. The sequencing sample was made of PBMCs. Every receptor here comes from a woman aged 40 to 50 in good health and CMV-seropositive.

The chain uses TRBV9 and TRBJ2-5; D call uncertain. Germline V CDR1 and CDR2: SGDLS, YYNGEE. The CDR3 contains 13 residues. V gave up 6 bases and J gave up 2 bases, with 11 bases separating them. This CDR3 reads CASIQAVQETQYF. CDR3 DNA: TGTGCCAGCATCCAGGCAGTACAAGAGACCCAGTACTTC.

V gene TRBV5-1 combines with J gene TRBJ2-3, with D possibly TRBD1 on 6 matching bases. CDR3 length: 14 amino acids. Germline assignment: CDR1 SGHRS and CDR2 YFSETQ. The V gene lost 0 bases and the J gene lost 2 bases, with 7 bases spanning the gap. CDR3 sequence: CASSLGTATDTQYF. In nucleotides, the CDR3 is TGCGCCAGCAGCTTGGGGACAGCCACAGATACGCAGTATTTT. Combining the CDR3 with reference TRBV5-1 and TRBJ2-3 gives the whole variable domain KAGVTQTPRYLIKTRGQQVTLSCSPISGHRSVSWYQQTPGQGLQFLFEYFSETQRNKGNFPGRFSGRQFSNSRSEMNVSTLELGDSALYLCASSLGTATDTQYFGPGTRLTVL.

The genes are TRBV19 and TRBJ2-2, with 11 bases lining up with TRBD2. This CDR3 spans 16 amino acids. Germline trimming cut 5 bases from V and 2 bases from J; bases unmatched to any gene: 4. The germline V gene encodes CDR1 LNHDA and CDR2 SQIVND (reference sequence). The DNA for the CDR3 is TGTGCCAGTAGTTTCGGGACTAGCGGTAACACCGGGGAGCTGTTTTTT. Translating it yields CASSFGTSGNTGELFF.

This sequence joins TRBV6-4 and TRBJ1-1; D uncertain. The CDR3 sequence is 13 residues long. CDR1 is MRHNA and CDR2 is SNTAGT in the germline V gene. Trimming shortened V by 6 bases and J by 2 bases, and 10 bases separated the two germline ends. The CDR3 DNA sequence: TGTGCCAGCAGATCAGGAACCAACACTGAAGCTTTCTTT. Translation gives CASRSGTNTEAFF.

V and J are TRBV5-1 and TRBJ1-3, with D uncertain. V was pared by 0 bases and J by 0 bases, with 13 bases between. CDR1 is SGHRS and CDR2 is YFSETQ in the germline V gene. The CDR3 contains 17 residues. The CDR3 DNA reads TGCGCCAGCAGCTTGGCTTCGGTCGGTAGCTCTGGAAACACCATATATTTT. Protein product: CASSLASVGSSGNTIYF.

The genes are TRBV5-1 and TRBJ2-3, with 8 bases that match TRBD2. Germline V gene data show CDR1 as SGHRS and CDR2 as YFSETQ. The junction had 8 bases not matched to a gene; V was cut back by 3 bases and J by 2 bases. The CDR3 sequence is 16 residues long. CDR3 nucleotides: TGCGCCAGCAGCTATATAACGGGGGGGCCCACAGATACGCAGTATTTT. Amino acids: CASSYITGGPTDTQYF.

The rearrangement joins TRBV27 to TRBJ1-1, with D perhaps TRBD1 (6 bases). Per germline, CDR1 MNHEY and CDR2 SMNVEV (reference sequence). Trimming removed 3 bases at V and 1 base at J, with 12 bases between. The CDR3 runs to 15 residues. CDR3 protein: CASSLAPQGNTEAFF. CDR3 nucleotides: TGTGCCAGCAGTTTGGCTCCACAGGGGAACACTGAAGCTTTCTTT.

Written as DNA, the CDR3 is TGCGCCAGCAGCCGGACAGACTCCTACGAGCAGTACTTC. Its protein is CASSRTDSYEQYF. V is TRBV5-1 and J is TRBJ2-5; TRBD1 might be the D (6 bases). The J call may be mistaken, given a closer DNA end match to TRBJ2-7. The germline gives CDR1 SGHRS, CDR2 YFSETQ. The length of the CDR3 is 13 residues.

The CDR3 sequence is CASSLLAGALEQFF. CDR3 nucleotides: TGTGCCAGCAGCTTACTAGCGGGAGCGCTTGAGCAGTTCTTC. This rearrangement joins TRBV7-3 to TRBJ2-1, with 10 bases matching TRBD2. V shed 2 bases and J 9 bases; nucleotides not matched to a gene: 4. Germline CDR1 reads SGHTA; CDR2 reads FQGTGA. This CDR3 has 14 residues.

Comments on this clone: Other DNA sequences from this sample encode an identical CDR3 as well. J is TRBJ1-2 and V is TRBV5-1; D is perhaps TRBD1 (6 bases). V lost 2 bases to trimming and J lost 2 bases, with 7 bases between them. Germline values: CDR1 SGHRS, CDR2 YFSETQ. The CDR3 is 13 residues long. CDR3 residues: CASSFQGNYGYTF. DNA for the CDR3: TGCGCCAGCAGCTTTCAGGGGAACTATGGCTACACCTTC.

The J gene is TRBJ2-6, the V gene TRBV5-1; the match to TRBD1 covers 8 bases. CDR3 length: 19 residues. From germline, CDR1 is SGHRS and CDR2 YFSETQ. The trim removed 4 bases at V and 1 base at J, leaving 13 bases unmatched. CDR3 in DNA: TGCGCCAGCAGCGGTTCTTATTGGACAGGGTCTTCTGGGGCCAACGTCCTGACTTTC. Amino acids: CASSGSYWTGSSGANVLTF.

J is TRBJ2-7 and V is TRBV5-1, with 9 bases matching TRBD2. Germline V CDR1 and CDR2: SGHRS, YFSETQ. After removal of 2 bases from V and 7 bases from J, the junction contained 10 bases not matched to a gene. The CDR3 loop spans 15 amino acids. CDR3 coding DNA: TGCGCCAGCAGCTTTAGCGGGAGTCTAAGTTTGGAGCAGTACTTC. It is translated as CASSFSGSLSLEQYF. Full variable domain (missing parts from reference TRBV5-1 and TRBJ2-7): KAGVTQTPRYLIKTRGQQVTLSCSPISGHRSVSWYQQTPGQGLQFLFEYFSETQRNKGNFPGRFSGRQFSNSRSEMNVSTLELGDSALYLCASSFSGSLSLEQYFGPGTRLTVT.

This chain joins TRBV5-1 and TRBJ2-5, with TRBD1 matching over 11 bases. Near its end, the DNA agrees better with TRBJ2-7, so the J call may be wrong. CDR1 is SGHRS, CDR2 YFSETQ, per germline. The CDR3 spans 15 residues. The CDR3 reads CASSFGQGALYEQYF. CDR3 bases: TGCGCCAGCAGCTTTGGACAGGGGGCTTTGTACGAGCAGTACTTC.

V gene TRBV2 combines with J gene TRBJ1-2, with TRBD1 identical over 7 bases. With V trimmed by 4 bases and J by 5 bases, 10 bases remained unmatched. Germline-derived CDR1 and CDR2 are SNHLY and FYNNEI. The CDR3 runs to 15 residues. The CDR3 bases are TGTGCCAGCAGTGTTGGGGAGACAGGGCCTTATGGCTACACCTTC. Translation: CASSVGETGPYGYTF.

This sequence joins TRBV19 and TRBJ1-2, with D tentatively TRBD1 (5 bases). V was cut by 7 bases and J by 4 bases, with 16 bases left in between. The CDR3 contains 14 residues. CDR1 and CDR2 (germline): LNHDA, SQIVND (reference sequence). CDR3 protein: CASTYREGSYGYTF. Here the CDR3 DNA reads TGTGCCAGTACCTATCGGGAGGGGAGCTATGGCTACACCTTC.

V usage is TRBV4-2 and J usage is TRBJ2-1, with TRBD2 matching over 9 bases. V lost 5 bases to trimming and J lost 0 bases; unmatched junction nucleotides: 8. The CDR3 extends over 17 amino acids. Per germline, CDR1 LGHNA and CDR2 YNFKEQ. The CDR3 DNA sequence: TGTGCCAGCAGCGCGAATAGCGGGAGAAGCTCCTACAATGAGCAGTTCTTC. Protein product: CASSANSGRSSYNEQFF.

V is TRBV19 and J is TRBJ2-6, with TRBD1 matching 10 bases. Germline V gene sequence: CDR1 LNHDA, CDR2 SQIVND (reference sequence). Trimming took 4 bases from V and 4 from J; bases not matched to a gene: 10. This CDR3 spans 18 amino acids. CDR3 region: CASSTRTGGTSGANVLTF. CDR3 DNA sequence: TGTGCCAGTAGTACGAGGACAGGGGGAACATCCGGGGCCAACGTCCTGACTTTC.

The rearrangement links TRBV18 to TRBJ1-2; D unresolved. The germline CDR1 and CDR2 sequences are KGHSH and LQKENI. The CDR3 consists of 12 residues. The germline V and J ends were trimmed by 8 bases and 3 bases, with 10 bases remaining between them. CDR3 sequence reads: CASSTDDYGYTF. As DNA, the CDR3 is TGTGCCAGCAGCACCGATGACTATGGCTACACCTTC.

V usage is TRBV11-3 and J usage is TRBJ2-3, with a possible D match to TRBD2 (5 bases). V dropped 1 base and J dropped 5 bases, with 10 bases sitting between them. Per the germline V gene, CDR1 is SGHNT and CDR2 is YENEEA. The CDR3 spans 14 residues. CDR3 sequence (DNA): TGTGCCAGCAGCTTAGCTTACGGGATAGATACGCAGTATTTT. Its protein is CASSLAYGIDTQYF.

The V and J genes are TRBV13 and TRBJ2-7; D may be TRBD1 (6 bases). Per the germline V gene, CDR1 is PRHDT and CDR2 is FYEKMQ (reference sequence). Trimming removed 6 bases from V and 5 bases from J, with 26 bases in between. CDR3 length: 17 residues. The CDR3 DNA reads TGTGCCAGCAGTTTTCACTCCGATCAGGGGCTTGGTGACGAGCAGTACTTC. This sequence encodes CASSFHSDQGLGDEQYF. Full variable domain (missing parts from reference TRBV13 and TRBJ2-7): AAGVIQSPRHLIKEKRETATLKCYPIPRHDTVYWYQQGPGQDPQFLISFYEKMQSDKGSIPDRFSAQQFSDYHSELNMSSLELGDSALYFCASSFHSDQGLGDEQYFGPGTRLTVT.

This sequence joins TRBV28 and TRBJ1-1; D is ambiguous. The CDR3 contains 12 residues. V lost 5 bases and J lost 0, with 4 bases in between. Germline CDR1 MDHEN, CDR2 SYDVKM. CDR3 coding DNA: TGTGCCAGCAGTGACATGAACACTGAAGCTTTCTTT. Encoded protein: CASSDMNTEAFF.

A note on this clone: Its ends do not fully match the called genes, so a read error is possible. For the CDR3, the DNA is TGTGCTAGCAGCTTAGATGTGGCGCGGGAGACATACAATGAGCAGTTCTTC. This codes for CASSLDVARETYNEQFF. V usage is TRBV7-7 and J usage is TRBJ2-1; 7 nucleotides align to TRBD2. Germline assignment: CDR1 SSHAT and CDR2 FNYEAQ (reference sequence). The CDR3 extends over 17 amino acids. The full variable domain, its missing parts supplied by reference TRBV7-7 and TRBJ2-1, is GAGVSQSPRYKVTKRGQDVTLRCDPISSHATLYWYQQALGQGPEFLTYFNYEAQPDKSGLPSDRFSAERPEGSISTLTIQRTEQRDSAMYRCASSLDVARETYNEQFFGPGTRLTVL.

This sequence joins TRBV4-1 and TRBJ2-4; the match to TRBD2 covers 15 bases. The CDR3 sequence is 18 residues long. Germline loops: CDR1 MGHRA, CDR2 YSYEKL. The V segment lost 8 bases and the J segment 0 bases; nucleotides outside the gene matches: 8. For the CDR3, the DNA is TGCGCCAGCGCGCCGGGACTAGCGGGAGGAGTAGCCAAAAACATTCAGTACTTC. It encodes CASAPGLAGGVAKNIQYF.

The rearrangement joins TRBV6-1 to TRBJ1-5; 10 positions agree with TRBD1. Per germline, CDR1 MNHNS and CDR2 SASEGT. This CDR3 is built from 15 residues. Germline trimming cut 6 bases from V and 5 bases from J; bases unmatched to any gene: 7. The CDR3 DNA is TGTGCCAGCAGACGGGACAGGGGCGTGGATCAGCCCCAGCATTTT. Encoded protein: CASRRDRGVDQPQHF.

The chain employs TRBV6-5 and TRBJ2-2, with TRBD2 matching 8 bases. V lost 7 bases to trimming and J lost 5 bases; unmatched junction nucleotides: 3. The germline CDR1 and CDR2 sequences are MNHEY and SVGAGI. The CDR3 has 13 amino acids. The CDR3: CASKTSETGELFF. The CDR3 DNA reads TGTGCCAGCAAGACTAGCGAGACCGGGGAGCTGTTTTTT.

The chain carries TRBV5-4 and TRBJ1-1; D gene unclear. This CDR3 is 15 amino acids long. Trimming cost V 4 bases and J 0 bases, with 13 bases left between them. Germline values: CDR1 SGHNT, CDR2 YYREEE (reference sequence). This CDR3 reads CASSPGGGLNTEAFF. For the CDR3, the DNA is TGTGCCAGCAGCCCGGGCGGAGGGTTGAACACTGAAGCTTTCTTT. Complete variable domain (other parts from reference TRBV5-4 and TRBJ1-1): ETGVTQSPTHLIKTRGQQVTLRCSSQSGHNTVSWYQQALGQGPQFIFQYYREEENGRGNFPPRFSGLQFPNYSSELNVNALELDDSALYLCASSPGGGLNTEAFFGQGTRLTVV.

CDR3 nucleotides: TGTGCCAGCCATACCGAAGCGGACGAGTTCTACGAGCAGTACTTC. This sequence encodes CASHTEADEFYEQYF. The chain links TRBV28 to TRBJ2-7, with a possible D match to TRBD2 (5 bases). In germline, CDR1 is MDHEN, CDR2 SYDVKM. The CDR3 runs 15 residues. Trimming removed 8 bases from V and 3 bases from J, with 20 bases in between.